Each of the 26 T cell receptor beta chains below was sequenced from the same sample in a study of beta chain features in type 1 diabetes. Study conclusions and caveats: Type 1 diabetes patients showed a moderate but significant shortening of TCRB CDR3s in all four CD4+ subsets.

The investigators reverse transcribed all of the isolated RNA, so they sequenced expressed TCRB transcripts. TCRdb's table, derived via immunoSEQ multiplex PCR, lists solely in-frame clones and lacks some. There are about 47,000 clones in the sample; just under 45% occur only once, and around 0.13% lies in the top ten. No cognate antigen is known for these TCRs. Sequenced material: stem cell memory CD4+ T cells from blood. Receptors originate from a man between 25 and 39 years old with type 1 diabetes.

This clone came up a few times. The chain is built from TRBV28 and TRBJ2-3; 9 bases match TRBD1. The germline CDR1 and CDR2 sequences are MDHEN and SYDVKM. Trimming cost V 5 bases and J 4 bases; bases outside gene matches: 4. CDR3 length equals 14 residues. CDR3 loop: CASSTRTGADTQYF. CDR3 nucleotide sequence: TGTGCCAGCAGTACCCGGACAGGGGCAGATACGCAGTATTTT.

The chain combines TRBV28 with TRBJ2-7; 9 bases line up with TRBD1. Per the germline V gene, CDR1 is MDHEN and CDR2 is SYDVKM. V lost 6 bases to trimming and J lost 2 bases; unmatched junction nucleotides: 2. The CDR3 length is 13 residues. The CDR3 sequence: CASRRQGAYEQYF. The CDR3 bases are TGTGCCAGCAGAAGACAGGGGGCCTACGAGCAGTACTTC.

This clone has a single count. The V gene is TRBV2, the J gene TRBJ1-5; 9 bases match TRBD1. The CDR3 spans 15 residues. V gave up 5 bases and J gave up 7 bases; unmatched junction bases: 9. In germline, CDR1 is SNHLY, CDR2 FYNNEI. The CDR3 DNA reads TGTGCCAGCAGTCTAGACAGGGGGTTTGGACAGCCCCAGCATTTT. It is translated as CASSLDRGFGQPQHF.

This clone showed up just a few times. This chain uses TRBV27 with TRBJ2-7, with 12 bases that match TRBD2. Germline V lookup: CDR1 MNHEY, CDR2 SMNVEV (reference sequence). The CDR3 is 14 residues long. The V and J ends lost 5 bases and 6 bases, in that order; junction bases with no gene match: 5. CDR3 residues: CASSRLAGVSEQYF. The CDR3 bases are TGTGCCAGCAGTCGACTAGCGGGAGTTAGCGAGCAGTACTTC.

This chain joins TRBV5-6 and TRBJ2-2; D may be TRBD2 (6 bases). Per the germline V gene, CDR1 is SGHDT and CDR2 is YYEEEE. The V end lost 4 bases, the J end lost 6 bases, and 13 bases lay between the germline ends. This CDR3 spans 14 amino acids. The CDR3 nucleotides are TGTGCCAGCAGCGAGACGGGACTTGCCGGGGAGCTGTTTTTT. The encoded protein is CASSETGLAGELFF.

The J gene is TRBJ2-1, the V gene TRBV18, with 16 bases identical to TRBD2. V lost 2 bases to trimming and J lost 10 bases; unmatched junction nucleotides: 8. Germline values: CDR1 KGHSH, CDR2 LQKENI. The CDR3 sequence is 17 residues long. CDR3 amino acids: CASSPSGTSGRAPEQFF. In DNA form, the CDR3 reads TGTGCCAGCTCACCAAGCGGGACTAGCGGGAGGGCCCCCGAGCAGTTCTTC.

This clone turned up a few times. V usage is TRBV4-2 and J usage is TRBJ2-7, with TRBD2 identical over 9 bases. The CDR3 runs 15 residues. The V segment lost 0 bases and the J segment 3 bases; nucleotides outside the gene matches: 3. Germline CDR1 is LGHNA and CDR2 is YNFKEQ. The CDR3 protein is CASSQELAGYYEQYF. Written as DNA, the CDR3 is TGTGCCAGCAGCCAAGAACTAGCGGGTTACTACGAGCAGTACTTC.

V usage is TRBV9 and J usage is TRBJ2-1, with TRBD1 matching 10 bases. From germline, CDR1 is SGDLS and CDR2 YYNGEE. Losses at the gene ends were 4 bases for V and 6 bases for J; bases not matched to a gene: 4. This CDR3 is built from 14 residues. CDR3 residues: CASSTRTGGNEQFF. The CDR3 DNA reads as TGTGCCAGCAGCACTCGGACAGGGGGCAATGAGCAGTTCTTC.

This clone appeared a few times. The J gene is TRBJ2-7, the V gene TRBV5-1; D is unresolved. The CDR3 is 14 amino acids. V lost 1 base and J 0 bases, leaving 8 bases between the germline ends. CDR1 and CDR2 (germline): SGHRS, YFSETQ. CDR3 nucleotides: TGCGCCAGCAGCTTGACAAGGAGCTCCTACGAGCAGTACTTC. Amino acid sequence: CASSLTRSSYEQYF.

The chain uses TRBV7-6 and TRBJ2-1; maybe TRBD2 (6 bases). This CDR3 has 16 amino acids. Germline V gene data show CDR1 as SGHVS and CDR2 as FNYEAQ. The V end lost 6 bases, the J end lost 0 bases, and 15 bases lay between the germline ends. The CDR3 reads CASSSSGSLSYNEQFF. The CDR3 coding sequence is TGTGCCAGCAGTTCATCCGGGAGTCTCTCCTACAATGAGCAGTTCTTC.

V is TRBV19 and J is TRBJ2-5; D is ambiguous. The CDR3 loop spans 14 amino acids. Looked up from germline, CDR1 is LNHDA and CDR2 is SQIVND (reference sequence). V was shortened by 2 bases and J by 2 bases, with 9 bases between the two germline ends. The CDR3 coding sequence is TGTGCCAGTAGTATAAGTGGCAATCAAGAGACCCAGTACTTC. Its protein product is CASSISGNQETQYF.

The chain employs TRBV2 and TRBJ1-2; D is uncertain. CDR1 SNHLY and CDR2 FYNNEI come from the germline V gene. V was shortened by 5 bases and J by 6 bases, with 13 bases between the two germline ends. The length of the CDR3 is 13 residues. This CDR3 is CASSTGIWDGYTF. CDR3 nucleotide sequence: TGTGCCAGCAGTACCGGGATCTGGGATGGCTACACCTTC. Looking up the rest from reference TRBV2 and TRBJ1-2 gives the full variable domain: EPEVTQTPSHQVTQMGQEVILRCVPISNHLYFYWYRQILGQKVEFLVSFYNNEISEKSEIFDDQFSVERPDGSNFTLKIRSTKLEDSAMYFCASSTGIWDGYTFGSGTRLTVV.

This clone was counted only a few times. The chain combines TRBV2 with TRBJ2-2; no reliable D call. The CDR3 totals 15 residues. Germline loops: CDR1 SNHLY, CDR2 FYNNEI. With 3 bases removed from V and 1 base from J, the gap between germline ends came to 9 bases. CDR3 sequence reads: CASSDWSLNTGELFF. In nucleotides, the CDR3 is TGTGCCAGCAGTGACTGGAGCCTGAACACCGGGGAGCTGTTTTTT. Combining the CDR3 with reference TRBV2 and TRBJ2-2 gives the whole variable domain EPEVTQTPSHQVTQMGQEVILRCVPISNHLYFYWYRQILGQKVEFLVSFYNNEISEKSEIFDDQFSVERPDGSNFTLKIRSTKLEDSAMYFCASSDWSLNTGELFFGEGSRLTVL.

V gene TRBV11-3 combines with J gene TRBJ2-1, with D perhaps matching TRBD2 (6 bases). CDR1 and CDR2 from the germline V gene are SGHNT and YENEEA. V lost 2 bases and J lost 9, with 11 bases in between. The CDR3 consists of 13 residues. The CDR3 spells CASSLRGNGEQFF. CDR3 bases: TGTGCCAGCAGCTTACGCGGGAATGGTGAGCAGTTCTTC.

Only a few counts were recorded for this clone. The rearrangement uses TRBV7-9 and TRBJ2-4; 10 positions agree with TRBD2. V shed 3 bases, J shed 0 bases, and the junction held 8 bases outside the gene matches. CDR3 length equals 18 residues. Per germline, CDR1 SEHNR and CDR2 FQNEAQ (reference sequence). The CDR3, as DNA: TGTGCCAGCAGCTTGTCTAGCGGGAGCACCAAAGCCAAAAACATTCAGTACTTC. This codes for CASSLSSGSTKAKNIQYF.

V and J are TRBV10-3 and TRBJ2-7, with 9 nucleotides matching TRBD1. The CDR3 spans 14 residues. CDR1 and CDR2 (germline): ENHRY, SYGVKD. With V trimmed by 6 bases and J by 6 bases, 9 bases remained unmatched. The CDR3 DNA sequence: TGTGCCATCAGATCGGGACAGGGAGGTAGCGAGCAGTACTTC. Translating it yields CAIRSGQGGSEQYF.

The genes are TRBV18 and TRBJ1-2, with no clear D. Trimming took off 6 bases at V and 1 base at J, with 9 bases between the two ends. This CDR3 is 13 amino acids long. CDR1 and CDR2 from the germline V gene are KGHSH and LQKENI. Here the CDR3 reads CASSFGLNYGYTF. The CDR3, as DNA: TGTGCCAGCTCGTTCGGTCTTAACTATGGCTACACCTTC. Looking up the rest from reference TRBV18 and TRBJ1-2 gives the full variable domain: NAGVMQNPRHLVRRRGQEARLRCSPMKGHSHVYWYRQLPEEGLKFMVYLQKENIIDESGMPKERFSAEFPKEGPSILRIQQVVRGDSAAYFCASSFGLNYGYTFGSGTRLTVV.

This clone turned up a few times. The chain employs TRBV7-2 and TRBJ2-3; a possible D gene is TRBD1 (6 bases). Germline CDR1 reads SGHTA; CDR2 reads FQGNSA. Deletions cut 7 bases from V and 0 bases from J, with 11 bases between. The CDR3 length is 14 residues. The CDR3 is CASNRDPSTDTQYF. CDR3 sequence (DNA): TGTGCCAGCAACAGGGATCCTAGCACAGATACGCAGTATTTT.

Details on this clone: Mismatch with germline at one junction end may stem from a read error. V gene TRBV6-5 combines with J gene TRBJ2-7; TRBD1 matches at 9 bases. There are 16 residues in the CDR3. Germline-derived CDR1 and CDR2 are MNHEY and SVGAGI. CDR3: CASSNSPGQGGYEQYF. The CDR3 DNA reads TGTGCCAGCAGTAACTCACCGGGACAGGGAGGCTACGAGCAGTACTTC.

The rearrangement links TRBV19 to TRBJ1-2, with no clear D. The CDR3 is 14 residues long. V lost 6 bases to trimming and J lost 2 bases, with 13 bases between them. The germline V gene encodes CDR1 LNHDA and CDR2 SQIVND (reference sequence). CDR3 coding DNA: TGTGCCAGTAGCTTGGGCTCGCCAAACTATGGCTACACCTTC. Encoded protein: CASSLGSPNYGYTF.

This clone was counted only a few times. V usage is TRBV14 and J usage is TRBJ2-5; 8 bases align to TRBD2. This CDR3 region has 15 residues. The germline V gene encodes CDR1 SGHDN and CDR2 FVKESK. V shed 0 bases and J 4 bases; nucleotides not matched to a gene: 4. The CDR3 loop reads CASSQEAGGRETQYF. CDR3 sequence (DNA): TGTGCCAGCAGCCAAGAGGCGGGAGGCAGAGAGACCCAGTACTTC.

V is TRBV7-9 and J is TRBJ2-1, with TRBD1 matching 9 bases. This CDR3 comprises 18 residues. The germline gives CDR1 SEHNR, CDR2 FQNEAQ (reference sequence). Trimming took 5 bases from V and 3 from J; bases not matched to a gene: 14. In DNA form, the CDR3 reads TGTGCCAGCAGCGCCCGGCCCATGGGACAGGGAAACTACAATGAGCAGTTCTTC. It codes for CASSARPMGQGNYNEQFF.

The table lists this clone with a few counts. The chain is built from TRBV28 and TRBJ1-1; 9 nucleotides agree with TRBD1. The length of the CDR3 is 16 residues. Germline CDR1 is MDHEN and CDR2 is SYDVKM. Trimming removed 5 bases from V and 6 bases from J; junction bases left unmatched: 13. The CDR3 DNA reads as TGTGCCAGCAGTATCCCCGGGACAGGGAGGTGGGCTGAAGCTTTCTTT. It yields the protein CASSIPGTGRWAEAFF.

This clone was detected only a few times. The chain employs TRBV7-9 and TRBJ1-1, with D tentatively TRBD1 (5 bases). Trimming cost V 2 bases and J 1 base, with 8 bases left between them. Germline V lookup: CDR1 SEHNR, CDR2 FQNEAQ (reference sequence). The CDR3 runs 14 residues. DNA of the CDR3: TGTGCCAGCAGCTTATTCAGGGAGAACACTGAAGCTTTCTTT. Translation gives CASSLFRENTEAFF.

The chain has TRBV10-2 and TRBJ1-4, with D unclear. The CDR3 length is 12 residues. V was trimmed by 7 bases and J by 7 bases, leaving 10 bases between them. Germline V CDR1 and CDR2: WSHSY, SAAADI. The CDR3 DNA sequence: TGCGCCAGCACCCAAGGGAGTGAAAAACTGTTTTTT. Translated: CASTQGSEKLFF.

The chain links TRBV15 to TRBJ2-1; 13 bases align to TRBD2. Germline loops: CDR1 LNHNV, CDR2 YYDKDF (reference sequence). V gave up 3 bases and J gave up 7 bases; unmatched junction bases: 9. The CDR3 spans 17 residues. The CDR3 region is CATSSAAGLAGWNEQFF. The CDR3 bases are TGTGCCACCAGCAGTGCGGCGGGACTAGCGGGATGGAATGAGCAGTTCTTC. The whole variable domain, remainder taken from reference TRBV15 and TRBJ2-1, is DAMVIQNPRYQVTQFGKPVTLSCSQTLNHNVMYWYQQKSSQAPKLLFHYYDKDFNNEADTPDNFQSRRPNTSFCFLDIRSPGLGDTAMYLCATSSAAGLAGWNEQFFGPGTRLTVL.